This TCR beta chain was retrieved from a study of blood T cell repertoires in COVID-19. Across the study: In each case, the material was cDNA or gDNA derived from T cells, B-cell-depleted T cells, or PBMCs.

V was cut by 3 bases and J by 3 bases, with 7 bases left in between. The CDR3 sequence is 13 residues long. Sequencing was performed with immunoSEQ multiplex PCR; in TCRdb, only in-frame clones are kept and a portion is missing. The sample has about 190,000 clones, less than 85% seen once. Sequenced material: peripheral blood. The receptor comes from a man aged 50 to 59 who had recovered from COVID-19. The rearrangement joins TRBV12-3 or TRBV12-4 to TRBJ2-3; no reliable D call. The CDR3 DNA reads TGTGCCAGCAGTTTTTCCAGGACAGATACGCAGTATTTT. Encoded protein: CASSFSRTDTQYF.